This T cell receptor beta chain is drawn from a study of response to subunit inactivated influenza vaccine. The length of the CDR3 is 15 residues. V dropped 0 bases and J dropped 1 base, with 9 bases sitting between them. The germline V gene has CDR1 ENHRY and CDR2 SYGVKD. TCRdb redid the calling of the RT-PCR reads with MiXCR, one entry per CDR3 protein. The table includes about 530,000 distinct CDR3 sequences, over 10% detected once. This receptor was taken from a man aged 50-59 years who received an inactivated influenza vaccine. The material was PBMCs from blood, obtained 45 days after vaccination. This chain uses TRBV10-3 with TRBJ2-5, with D possibly TRBD1 on 5 matching bases. The CDR3 DNA is TGTGCCATCAGTGAGTCTGTGGGGCCCCAAGAGACCCAGTACTTC. It translates to CAISESVGPQETQYF.